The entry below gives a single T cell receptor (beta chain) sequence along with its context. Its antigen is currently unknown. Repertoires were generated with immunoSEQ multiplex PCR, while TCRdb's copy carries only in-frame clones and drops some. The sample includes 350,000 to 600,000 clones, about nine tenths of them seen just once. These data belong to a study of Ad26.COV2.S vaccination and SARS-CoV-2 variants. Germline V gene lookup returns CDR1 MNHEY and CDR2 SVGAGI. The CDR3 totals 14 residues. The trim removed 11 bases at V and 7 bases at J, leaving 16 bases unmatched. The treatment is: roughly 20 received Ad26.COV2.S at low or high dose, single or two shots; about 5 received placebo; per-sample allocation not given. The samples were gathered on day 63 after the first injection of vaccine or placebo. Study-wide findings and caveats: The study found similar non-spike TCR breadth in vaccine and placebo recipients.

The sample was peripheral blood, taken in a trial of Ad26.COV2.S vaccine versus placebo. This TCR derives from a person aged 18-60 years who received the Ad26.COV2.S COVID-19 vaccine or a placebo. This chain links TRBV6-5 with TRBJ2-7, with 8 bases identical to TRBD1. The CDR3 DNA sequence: TGTGCCGCCCGAAGGACAGGGAAGGTTGGGGAGCAGTACTTC. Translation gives CAARRTGKVGEQYF.